This T cell receptor beta chain was sequenced for a study of blood T cells in healthy people across ages. Together with a sample-barcoded 5' primer, a J-beta primer mix was included in a second PCR lasting about 7 to 11 cycles. Each CDR3 protein is one row after TCRdb ran MiXCR on the 5' RACE reads. The repertoire consists of 1.5 million to 1.8 million distinct CDR3 sequences, with approximately 39% occurring once and the leading ten covering less than 5%. This clonotype came up a few times. The CDR3 extends over 15 amino acids. V lost 4 bases and J lost 5, with 17 bases in between. This rearrangement joins TRBV12-3 or TRBV12-4 to TRBJ2-5, with TRBD1 as a possible D gene (5 bases). This receptor was taken from a woman in her late teens or twenties in good health. The sample consisted of blood. In DNA, the CDR3 is TGTGCCAGCAGTTCCCCCAAGACAGTTCGGGAGACCCAGTACTTC. It yields the protein CASSSPKTVRETQYF.